The 20 T cell receptor beta chains below come from one sample, sequenced in a study of T cell responses to AZD1222 COVID-19 vaccine. Here immunoSEQ multiplex PCR was the method, and the copy in TCRdb shows in-frame clones only, minus some. The sample has about 100,000 clones, around nine tenths seen once; the top ten hold 18%. The source material was peripheral blood, sampled on day 0 of AZD1222 vaccination. The source of these receptors is an adult in good health.

The chain uses TRBV25-1 and TRBJ1-3, with D uncertain. Per the germline V gene, CDR1 is MGHDK and CDR2 is SYGVNS. The CDR3 loop spans 15 amino acids. V was trimmed by 3 bases and J by 0 bases, leaving 9 bases between them. This CDR3 is CASSEPGDSGNTIYF. DNA of the CDR3: TGTGCCAGCAGTGAGCCCGGAGACTCTGGAAACACCATATATTTT.

The count of this clone is one. The chain joins TRBV12-3 or TRBV12-4 to TRBJ2-5; D is unclear. This CDR3 has 13 amino acids. Between the trimmed V and J ends, which lost 5 bases and 0 bases, there was a span of 7 bases. The CDR3 coding sequence is TGTGCCAGCAGTCTACCCAACCAAGAGACCCAGTACTTC. Translating gives CASSLPNQETQYF.

The gene calls are TRBV14 and TRBJ1-2; D remains ambiguous. CDR3 length: 16 residues. V gave up 0 bases and J gave up 4 bases, with 15 bases separating them. Germline CDR1 is SGHDN and CDR2 is FVKESK. The CDR3 region is CASSQDSRSSGYGYTF. In DNA form, the CDR3 reads TGTGCCAGCAGCCAAGATTCCCGTAGCTCTGGCTATGGCTACACCTTC.

The chain uses TRBV19 and TRBJ2-1, with 7 bases identical to TRBD2. The CDR3 runs to 14 residues. Germline V gene lookup returns CDR1 LNHDA and CDR2 SQIVND (reference sequence). The trim removed 3 bases at V and 1 base at J, leaving 0 bases unmatched. The DNA for the CDR3 is TGTGCCAGTAGTATGCGGGGGTCCTACAATGAGCAGTTCTTC. Translating it yields CASSMRGSYNEQFF.

The rearrangement joins TRBV5-5 to TRBJ1-1; D may be TRBD1 (5 bases). With 5 bases removed from V and 4 bases from J, the gap between germline ends came to 18 bases. Germline assignment: CDR1 SGHKS and CDR2 YYEKEE (reference sequence). This CDR3 spans 15 amino acids. CDR3 DNA: TGTGCCAGCAGTTACGGGGCAACAGGCACCACTGAAGCTTTCTTT. It is translated as CASSYGATGTTEAFF.

The rearrangement links TRBV6-5 to TRBJ1-3, with 9 bases that match TRBD1. J gave up 2 bases and V 6 bases, and 2 bases lay outside the gene matches. CDR1 and CDR2 (germline): MNHEY, SVGAGI. The CDR3 covers 14 residues. CDR3 loop: CASRRTGAGNTIYF. In nucleotides, the CDR3 is TGTGCCAGCAGGCGGACAGGGGCTGGAAACACCATATATTTT.

V is TRBV5-1 and J is TRBJ1-2; D is unclear. Deletions cut 0 bases from V and 0 bases from J, with 6 bases between. CDR3 length: 14 amino acids. CDR1 and CDR2 (germline): SGHRS, YFSETQ. As DNA, the CDR3 is TGCGCCAGCAGCTTGGTGGCAGCTAACTATGGCTACACCTTC. It translates to CASSLVAANYGYTF.

The chain recombines TRBV15 with TRBJ1-2, with 8 bases identical to TRBD1. Looked up from germline, CDR1 is LNHNV and CDR2 is YYDKDF (reference sequence). With 4 bases clipped from V and 5 bases from J, the junction kept 6 bases outside the gene matches. The CDR3 runs to 14 residues. The CDR3 DNA follows: TGTGCCACCAGCACAGGGGGCGCGAGGTATGGCTACACCTTC. Protein: CATSTGGARYGYTF.

This chain joins TRBV2 and TRBJ2-7; D gene uncertain. Trimming pared 11 bases from V and 6 bases from J, leaving 17 bases between. The length of the CDR3 is 12 residues. Germline CDR1 reads SNHLY; CDR2 reads FYNNEI. CDR3 DNA sequence: TGTGCCGTAGACAAGCTCCCTCCCGAGCAGTACTTC. Protein sequence: CAVDKLPPEQYF.

The V call is TRBV4-2, the J call TRBJ2-5, with 15 bases fitting TRBD2. This CDR3 is 17 amino acids long. Germline V gives CDR1 LGHNA, CDR2 YNFKEQ. The V gene end was trimmed by 1 base and the J gene end by 5 bases; junction bases not matched to a gene: 5. CDR3 sequence (DNA): TGTGCCAGCAGCCAAGCTGGACTAGCGGGGGGGCGGGAGACCCAGTACTTC. This translates into CASSQAGLAGGRETQYF.

V usage is TRBV4-1 and J usage is TRBJ2-1; tentatively, D is TRBD2 (5 bases). The CDR3 extends over 15 amino acids. Trimming took off 1 base at V and 2 bases at J, with 9 bases between the two ends. CDR1 and CDR2 from the germline V gene are MGHRA and YSYEKL. The CDR3 here is CASSQVSGAYNEQFF. DNA for the CDR3: TGCGCCAGCAGCCAAGTCTCCGGGGCCTACAATGAGCAGTTCTTC.

The chain employs TRBV6-1 and TRBJ2-2; 7 bases match TRBD1. V lost 2 bases and J lost 2; bases outside the gene matches: 11. The CDR3 is made up of 18 amino acids. The germline V gene encodes CDR1 MNHNS and CDR2 SASEGT. The CDR3 DNA reads as TGTGCCAGCAGTGAACCGATCGTTGCAGGGGGTAACACCGGGGAGCTGTTTTTT. Residues: CASSEPIVAGGNTGELFF.

The rearrangement uses TRBV18 and TRBJ2-2; D is possibly TRBD1 (5 bases). Germline values: CDR1 KGHSH, CDR2 LQKENI. With 2 bases removed from V and 3 bases from J, the gap between germline ends came to 13 bases. The length of the CDR3 is 16 residues. This CDR3 reads CASSPRQGWDTGELFF. The CDR3, as DNA: TGTGCCAGCTCACCAAGGCAGGGATGGGACACCGGGGAGCTGTTTTTT.

The chain recombines TRBV7-3 with TRBJ1-1; D not resolved. This CDR3 is 13 amino acids long. Germline CDR1 SGHTA, CDR2 FQGTGA. Between the trimmed V and J ends, which lost 4 bases and 1 base, there was a span of 7 bases. The CDR3 coding sequence is TGTGCCAGCAGCTCCCCCTCGAACACTGAAGCTTTCTTT. Its protein product is CASSSPSNTEAFF.

The genes are TRBV29-1 and TRBJ2-7; D may be TRBD2 (5 bases). V was trimmed by 5 bases and J by 1 base, leaving 15 bases between them. There are 14 residues in the CDR3. Looked up from germline, CDR1 is SQVTM and CDR2 is ANQGSEA. The CDR3 reads CSVSSHRGSYEQYF. The CDR3 DNA sequence: TGCAGCGTTTCGAGCCACCGAGGGTCCTACGAGCAGTACTTC.

This clone was seen only a few times. The V gene is TRBV6-5, the J gene TRBJ1-2; TRBD1 might be the D (5 bases). Deletions cut 6 bases from V and 3 bases from J, with 14 bases between. Germline assignment: CDR1 MNHEY and CDR2 SVGAGI. The CDR3 has 14 amino acids. The CDR3 loop is CASSTDSWYYGYTF. CDR3 bases: TGTGCCAGCAGCACCGACAGCTGGTACTATGGCTACACCTTC.

V is TRBV6-6 and J is TRBJ2-1, with D maybe TRBD1 (6 bases). This CDR3 comprises 15 residues. The germline gives CDR1 MNHNY, CDR2 SVGAGI (reference sequence). V shed 7 bases and J shed 0 bases, with 13 bases lying between them. CDR3 sequence reads: CASTPGHSSYNEQFF. CDR3 nucleotide sequence: TGTGCCAGCACCCCGGGACATAGCTCCTACAATGAGCAGTTCTTC.

The CDR3 is CASSQDWASATGELFF. CDR3 nucleotide sequence: TGCGCCAGCAGCCAAGATTGGGCCAGTGCCACCGGGGAGCTGTTTTTT. The chain recombines TRBV4-1 with TRBJ2-2, with D uncertain. There are 16 residues in the CDR3. Trimming shortened V by 0 bases and J by 4 bases, and 12 bases separated the two germline ends. The V gene's germline CDR1 is MGHRA and CDR2 YSYEKL.

The rearrangement uses TRBV5-1 and TRBJ1-3, with D unclear. Trimming cost V 1 base and J 1 base, with 15 bases left between them. Germline lookup yields CDR1 SGHRS and CDR2 YFSETQ. The CDR3 is made up of 17 amino acids. The CDR3 is CASSLWPGRESGNTIYF. Here the CDR3 DNA reads TGCGCCAGCAGCTTGTGGCCGGGGAGGGAGTCTGGAAACACCATATATTTT.

This clone showed up just a few times. The chain links TRBV29-1 to TRBJ1-3; 9 bases are shared with TRBD1. Germline V lookup: CDR1 SQVTM, CDR2 ANQGSEA. This CDR3 contains 13 residues. V was clipped by 6 bases and J by 8 bases; unmatched bases: 8. CDR3: CSVGTGGEYTIYF. The CDR3, as DNA: TGCAGCGTAGGAACAGGGGGCGAGTACACCATATATTTT.